This T cell receptor (beta chain) comes out of a study of T cell responses to AZD1222 COVID-19 vaccine. Libraries were prepared by immunoSEQ multiplex PCR; TCRdb keeps only in-frame clonotypes and omits some of them. Here the sample spans roughly 110,000 clones, about nine tenths being singletons. Points from the study as a whole: Repertoires were sampled only after the peak T cell response.

To note about this clone: Its antigen is unidentified.

CDR1 MNHNS and CDR2 SASEGT come from the germline V gene. V lost 0 bases and J lost 5; bases outside the gene matches: 11. The CDR3 is 17 amino acids. The input for sequencing was peripheral blood, taken 28 days after the second AZD1222 dose. The TCR originated in an adult who received the AZD1222 COVID-19 vaccine. This chain links TRBV6-1 with TRBJ1-2; 8 nucleotides line up with TRBD1. CDR3 residues: CASSEALFGQGVYGYTF. The CDR3 DNA follows: TGTGCCAGCAGTGAAGCCCTTTTCGGACAGGGTGTTTATGGCTACACCTTC.